This TCR beta chain is drawn from a study of blood T cell repertoires in COVID-19. Study-wide background: T cells, B-cell-depleted T cells, or PBMCs provided the cDNA or gDNA that served as material.

CDR1 is KGHDR and CDR2 is SFDVKD in the germline V gene. The ends were cut back, 3 bases at V and 3 bases at J, with 7 bases in the middle. This CDR3 is 14 amino acids long. Per the authors' pipeline: From reference gene primer amplification, estimates of nucleated cell counts were derived. The method was immunoSEQ multiplex PCR; TCRdb's version includes in-frame clones alone and lacks a portion of them. The DNA was the basis for D and trimming; V, J and clone size are from that table. The profile covers around 250,000 clones, with about 80% appearing a single time and around 4.1% taken by the ten largest. Clinical history as reported by participants underpinned cohort assignment.

The receptor was derived from a man between 25 and 39 years old with acute COVID-19. This chain connects TRBV24-1 to TRBJ2-2; D unresolved. The specimen was PBMCs or T cells enriched from blood (not recorded which). The DNA of the CDR3 is TGTGCCACCAGTGATCCCGTTTACACCGGGGAGCTGTTTTTT. As protein: CATSDPVYTGELFF.